This TCR beta chain was sequenced during a study of T cell responses to AZD1222 COVID-19 vaccine. Findings and limits, study-wide: Repertoire sampling was restricted to post-peak T cell response timepoints. Reports say nearly half of spike-specific TCRs go after unmutated variant regions.

Notes on this clone: Its antigen is not identified.

The length of the CDR3 is 13 residues. The germline gives CDR1 SQVTM, CDR2 ANQGSEA. Trimming removed 4 bases at V and 0 bases at J, with 10 bases between. Assay: immunoSEQ multiplex PCR; the TCRdb copy retains only in-frame clones and omits some. The sample has about 180,000 clones, about nine tenths seen once; the top ten hold more than 1.5%. This clonotype was obtained from an adult who received the AZD1222 COVID-19 vaccine. The material sequenced was peripheral blood, taken 28 days after the second AZD1222 dose. The V and J genes are TRBV29-1 and TRBJ2-7, with D tentatively TRBD1 (6 bases). The CDR3 spells CSVVGTNSYEQYF. CDR3 DNA: TGCAGCGTTGTAGGGACAAACTCCTACGAGCAGTACTTC.